Following are 23 T cell receptor beta chains from one sample sequenced in a study of read filtering for tumor transcriptome and immune sequencing. The library was built from 400 ng RNA with molecular barcoded adaptors for alpha/delta and beta/gamma chains. Each CDR3 protein gets one entry after TCRdb re-called the reads with MiXCR. This table holds about 50,000 distinct CDR3 sequences, approximately 19% found once. Specimen: a population of CD138-negative cells sorted from bone marrow. All receptors come from a donor aged 40 or older with multiple myeloma.

This clonotype showed up many times. The rearrangement links TRBV7-2 to TRBJ1-2; D remains ambiguous. Trimming left V 3 bases short and J 1 base short, with 12 bases between. Looked up from germline, CDR1 is SGHTA and CDR2 is FQGNSA. The CDR3 contains 15 residues. CDR3 region: CASSFSFSVNYGYTF. The CDR3 nucleotides read TGTGCCAGCAGCTTTTCATTTTCGGTTAACTATGGCTACACCTTC.

The chain combines TRBV7-9 with TRBJ1-2; D not resolved. Germline CDR1 reads SEHNR; CDR2 reads FQNEAQ (reference sequence). Trimming stripped 0 bases from V and 7 bases from J, with 12 bases between. The CDR3 extends over 14 amino acids. The CDR3 DNA sequence: TGTGCCAGCAGCTTAGCGGAAGGGCTCCTTGGCTACACCTTC. Translation: CASSLAEGLLGYTF.

In this sample, this clonotype turned up a few times. The chain employs TRBV6-6 and TRBJ2-3, with unresolved D. This CDR3 region has 15 residues. CDR1 and CDR2 from the germline V gene are MNHNY and SVGAGI (reference sequence). V dropped 5 bases and J dropped 2 bases, with 14 bases sitting between them. CDR3 coding DNA: TGTGCCAGCAGTAACAGCCGGACCCTCACAGATACGCAGTATTTT. As protein: CASSNSRTLTDTQYF.

This clonotype showed up many times. The chain is built from TRBV29-1 and TRBJ2-1; D gene ambiguous. Germline CDR1 and CDR2: SQVTM and ANQGSEA. Trimming took off 1 base at V and 7 bases at J, with 11 bases between the two ends. The CDR3 covers 13 residues. This chain's CDR3 is CSVEVDPNNEQFF. The CDR3 DNA sequence: TGCAGCGTTGAAGTTGACCCAAATAATGAGCAGTTCTTC.

This clonotype was counted between two and nine times. The chain carries TRBV19 and TRBJ1-5; D is ambiguous. Trimming left V 5 bases short and J 6 bases short, with 14 bases between. Germline V gene sequence: CDR1 LNHDA, CDR2 SQIVND (reference sequence). This CDR3 region has 14 residues. In DNA, the CDR3 is TGTGCCAGTAGTCTTAAGGGAGTCAGTCAGCCCCAGCATTTT. It encodes CASSLKGVSQPQHF.

This clonotype was detected ten times or more. This rearrangement joins TRBV20-1 to TRBJ2-7; maybe TRBD1 (6 bases). This CDR3 is built from 11 residues. V shed 7 bases and J shed 5 bases, with 12 bases lying between them. Looked up from germline, CDR1 is DFQATT and CDR2 is SNEGSKA (reference sequence). Written as DNA, the CDR3 is TGCAGTGGCTTCAGGGACAACGAGCAGTACTTC. Residues: CSGFRDNEQYF.

Only a few counts were recorded for this clonotype. The rearrangement joins TRBV5-6 to TRBJ2-1; weak D call: TRBD1 (6 bases). Germline CDR1 and CDR2: SGHDT and YYEEEE. There are 14 residues in the CDR3. V was cut by 1 base and J by 6 bases, with 11 bases left in between. CDR3: CASSLLGAGNEQFF. In DNA form, the CDR3 reads TGTGCCAGCAGCTTGTTGGGGGCTGGCAATGAGCAGTTCTTC.

This clonotype was seen repeatedly, ten times or more. The gene calls are TRBV20-1 and TRBJ1-1; D call uncertain. Trimming shortened V by 8 bases and J by 5 bases, and 18 bases separated the two germline ends. The CDR3 covers 13 residues. CDR1 is DFQATT and CDR2 is SNEGSKA in the germline V gene (reference sequence). CDR3: CSPQRFGMTEAFF. CDR3 DNA: TGCAGTCCCCAGAGGTTTGGTATGACTGAAGCTTTCTTT.

This clonotype showed up just a few times. This may arise from a read error, as a much more abundant clone is one base away. The chain is built from TRBV20-1 and TRBJ2-3; 14 bases are shared with TRBD2. This CDR3 is 16 amino acids long. In germline, CDR1 is DFQATT, CDR2 SNEGSKA (reference sequence). The CDR3 protein is CGARRGLAGEVDTQYF. The CDR3 DNA sequence: TGCGGTGCTAGAAGGGGACTAGCGGGAGAAGTGGATACGCAGTATTTT.

This clonotype appeared many times. The chain carries TRBV14 and TRBJ2-1; D gene uncertain. The CDR3 has 12 amino acids. CDR1 and CDR2 (germline): SGHDN, FVKESK. Trimming left V 4 bases short and J 7 bases short, with 8 bases between. This CDR3 is CASSPHGNEQFF. CDR3 in DNA: TGTGCCAGCAGCCCCCATGGGAATGAGCAGTTCTTC.

J is TRBJ1-5 and V is TRBV2, with 9 bases aligning to TRBD1. The germline gives CDR1 SNHLY, CDR2 FYNNEI. CDR3 size: 15 residues. Trimming took 7 bases from V and 2 from J; bases not matched to a gene: 6. The CDR3 is CASNTDRGGNQPQHF. The CDR3 nucleotides are TGTGCCAGCAATACGGACAGGGGTGGCAATCAGCCCCAGCATTTT.

This clonotype was recorded many times. The rearrangement joins TRBV7-9 to TRBJ2-7; D perhaps matches TRBD2 (5 bases). Trimming stripped 5 bases from V and 0 bases from J, with 14 bases between. Germline values: CDR1 SEHNR, CDR2 FQNEAQ (reference sequence). The CDR3 consists of 15 residues. CDR3 bases: TGTGCCAGCAGCCCCGACTACAGTCCCTCCTACGAGCAGTACTTC. Protein product: CASSPDYSPSYEQYF.

The rearrangement joins TRBV6-5 to TRBJ2-7, with 8 bases lining up with TRBD2. The germline V gene has CDR1 MNHEY and CDR2 SVGAGI. The CDR3 length is 15 residues. V lost 2 bases and J lost 3; bases outside the gene matches: 6. CDR3 DNA sequence: TGTGCCAGCAGTTACGGGAGTAGCGGGATCTACGAGCAGTACTTC. Translated: CASSYGSSGIYEQYF.

V is TRBV28 and J is TRBJ1-1; D uncertain. Germline CDR1 and CDR2: MDHEN and SYDVKM. The ends were cut back, 2 bases at V and 13 bases at J, with 20 bases in the middle. The CDR3 runs to 14 residues. CDR3 nucleotides: TGTGCCAGCAGTTTAATATTCATGAACACTGGAGATTTCTTT. Its translation is CASSLIFMNTGDFF.

V gene TRBV27 combines with J gene TRBJ2-7; D gene ambiguous. Germline values: CDR1 MNHEY, CDR2 SMNVEV (reference sequence). The CDR3 is 11 amino acids. V was shortened by 5 bases and J by 6 bases, with 8 bases between the two germline ends. The CDR3 bases are TGTGCCAGCAGTCTTATGGGCGAGCAGTACTTC. Translated: CASSLMGEQYF.

The chain combines TRBV5-6 with TRBJ1-6, with D perhaps matching TRBD1 (6 bases). CDR3 length: 12 amino acids. Germline V lookup: CDR1 SGHDT, CDR2 YYEEEE. The V end lost 2 bases, the J end lost 10 bases, and 7 bases lay between the germline ends. In DNA, the CDR3 is TGTGCCAGCAGCTTAAGGGGGTCACCCCTCCACTTT. Its protein product is CASSLRGSPLHF.

The chain joins TRBV28 to TRBJ2-2; 12 nucleotides line up with TRBD2. Trimming removed 8 bases from V and 4 bases from J; junction bases left unmatched: 8. The CDR3 extends over 16 amino acids. Germline lookup yields CDR1 MDHEN and CDR2 SYDVKM. The CDR3 here is CASYPRTSGATGELFF. CDR3 bases: TGTGCCAGCTACCCCCGGACTAGCGGGGCCACCGGGGAGCTGTTTTTT.

This clonotype has ten or more counts. The chain links TRBV14 to TRBJ2-5; no clear D. Trimming removed 1 base at V and 2 bases at J, with 8 bases between. The CDR3 length is 14 residues. Germline-derived CDR1 and CDR2 are SGHDN and FVKESK. CDR3 in DNA: TGTGCCAGCAGCCAAGGAATGTTACAAGAGACCCAGTACTTC. Translated: CASSQGMLQETQYF.

The table lists this clonotype with a few counts. Since no conserved phenylalanine or tryptophan closes the CDR3, a read error is the likely cause. The chain combines TRBV5-1 with TRBJ2-1, with D possibly being TRBD1 (6 bases). This CDR3 is 17 amino acids long. Germline V lookup: CDR1 SGHRS, CDR2 YFSETQ. V lost 0 bases and J lost 0, with 13 bases in between. The DNA for the CDR3 is TGCGCCAGCAGCTTGGGGCAGGGGACCAGCTCCTACAATGAGCAGTTCCTC. Protein product: CASSLGQGTSSYNEQFL.

This clonotype showed up just a few times. The chain carries TRBV5-1 and TRBJ2-1; 12 bases line up with TRBD2. J lost 8 bases, V lost 4 bases, and 10 bases had no gene match. The germline CDR1 and CDR2 sequences are SGHRS and YFSETQ. The CDR3 length is 16 residues. CDR3 nucleotides: TGCGCCAGCAGCGCAAGTCTAGCGGGAGGGCTCGATGAGCAGTTCTTC. Translation: CASSASLAGGLDEQFF. Full variable domain (outside the CDR3, taken from reference TRBV5-1 and TRBJ2-1): KAGVTQTPRYLIKTRGQQVTLSCSPISGHRSVSWYQQTPGQGLQFLFEYFSETQRNKGNFPGRFSGRQFSNSRSEMNVSTLELGDSALYLCASSASLAGGLDEQFFGPGTRLTVL.

In this sample, this clonotype turned up many times. The chain combines TRBV12-3 or TRBV12-4 with TRBJ2-1; TRBD1 matches 9 bases. The CDR3 is 15 amino acids. V was clipped by 5 bases and J by 1 base; unmatched bases: 3. The CDR3 DNA reads as TGTGCCAGCAGTAAGACAGGGGGTTCCTACAATGAGCAGTTCTTC. This gives the protein CASSKTGGSYNEQFF.

This clonotype has at least ten counts. V is TRBV7-2 and J is TRBJ2-7, with 8 positions matching TRBD2. The V gene's germline CDR1 is SGHTA and CDR2 FQGNSA. The CDR3 extends over 14 amino acids. The J segment lost 7 bases and the V segment lost 1 base, leaving 6 bases of the junction unmatched. The CDR3 DNA reads as TGTGCCAGCAGCTTAGACGGGAGGGCCTGGGAGCAGTACTTC. This gives the protein CASSLDGRAWEQYF. Looking up the rest from reference TRBV7-2 and TRBJ2-7 gives the full variable domain: GAGVSQSPSNKVTEKGKDVELRCDPISGHTALYWYRQSLGQGLEFLIYFQGNSAPDKSGLPSDRFSAERTGGSVSTLTIQRTQQEDSAVYLCASSLDGRAWEQYFGPGTRLTVT.

To note about this clonotype: Mismatch with germline at one junction end may stem from a read error. The chain is built from TRBV10-3 and TRBJ2-1, with 7 positions matching TRBD1. The CDR3 sequence is 15 residues long. Per the germline V gene, CDR1 is ENHRY and CDR2 is SYGVKD. CDR3 loop: CAISPGTENPNEQFF. In DNA, the CDR3 is TGTGCCATCAGTCCCGGGACAGAGAACCCCAATGAGCAGTTCTTT.